The 14 T cell receptor beta chains listed next were all sequenced from one sample in a study of cytomegalovirus exposure and HLA in healthy donors. Primers for the PCR totalled 60 Vbeta and 13 Jbeta. The assay was immunoSEQ multiplex PCR, and TCRdb's table has in-frame clones only and misses some. Of about 98,000 clones in the sample, around 80% were seen once. Sequencing was carried out using PBMCs. These receptors were collected from a man aged 18 to 29 in good health and CMV-seropositive.

The genes are TRBV2 and TRBJ1-6; no reliable D call. CDR1 and CDR2 from the germline V gene are SNHLY and FYNNEI. Trimming cost V 1 base and J 12 bases, with 10 bases left between them. The CDR3 is 13 amino acids. CDR3 sequence: CASSEGQEGPLHF. DNA of the CDR3: TGTGCCAGCAGTGAAGGGCAGGAGGGACCCCTCCACTTT.

J is TRBJ2-3 and V is TRBV6-5; 9 bases are a match to TRBD1. This CDR3 has 16 amino acids. Germline CDR1 reads MNHEY; CDR2 reads SVGAGI. V lost 0 bases to trimming and J lost 1 base; unmatched junction nucleotides: 2. Here the CDR3 reads CASSYSRDRGTDTQYF. The CDR3 nucleotides are TGTGCCAGCAGTTACTCAAGGGACAGGGGCACAGATACGCAGTATTTT.

The J gene is TRBJ2-7, the V gene TRBV28; 7 nucleotides align to TRBD1. CDR3 length: 14 residues. The V segment lost 7 bases and the J segment 5 bases; nucleotides outside the gene matches: 11. Looked up from germline, CDR1 is MDHEN and CDR2 is SYDVKM. This CDR3 is CASTGPGQTNEQYF. CDR3 sequence (DNA): TGTGCCAGCACCGGCCCGGGACAGACGAACGAGCAGTACTTC.

The chain couples TRBV29-1 to TRBJ2-7; 7 bases line up with TRBD1. The CDR3 is made up of 13 amino acids. The V segment lost 5 bases and the J segment 5 bases; nucleotides outside the gene matches: 9. The V gene's germline CDR1 is SQVTM and CDR2 ANQGSEA. CDR3 sequence reads: CSVTTGILNEQYF. The CDR3 DNA reads TGCAGCGTTACGACAGGGATCCTGAACGAGCAGTACTTC.

The chain's CDR3 is CASSHWTSGTYEQYF. The CDR3 nucleotides read TGTGCCAGCAGCCATTGGACTAGCGGAACCTACGAGCAGTACTTC. The J gene is TRBJ2-7, the V gene TRBV14; TRBD2 aligns across 10 bases. Losses at the gene ends were 3 bases for V and 2 bases for J; bases not matched to a gene: 4. The CDR3 spans 15 residues. Germline-derived CDR1 and CDR2 are SGHDN and FVKESK.

This rearrangement joins TRBV6-5 to TRBJ1-6; D not resolved. CDR3 length equals 13 residues. Germline CDR1 reads MNHEY; CDR2 reads SVGAGI. The V gene lost 4 bases and the J gene lost 15 bases, with 16 bases spanning the gap. The CDR3 sequence is CASSLDSKIHLHF. CDR3 bases: TGTGCCAGCAGTTTGGACTCTAAAATTCACCTCCACTTT.

This clone was picked up a small number of times. V usage is TRBV6-5 and J usage is TRBJ1-2; perhaps TRBD1 as D (5 bases). The germline V gene encodes CDR1 MNHEY and CDR2 SVGAGI. This CDR3 has 13 residues. The germline V and J ends were trimmed by 6 bases and 1 base, with 9 bases remaining between them. The CDR3 nucleotides read TGTGCCAGCAGCCCTGACAGTAACTATGGCTACACCTTC. This codes for CASSPDSNYGYTF.

This clone was seen a handful of times. The rearrangement links TRBV4-1 to TRBJ2-3, with D tentatively TRBD2 (5 bases). The ends were cut back, 0 bases at V and 4 bases at J, with 11 bases in the middle. Per germline, CDR1 MGHRA and CDR2 YSYEKL. This CDR3 is built from 15 residues. The CDR3 is CASSQDLRAADTQYF. The DNA for the CDR3 is TGCGCCAGCAGCCAAGATCTGAGGGCGGCAGATACGCAGTATTTT.

The chain couples TRBV30 to TRBJ2-2, with a possible D match to TRBD1 (6 bases). V lost 3 bases to trimming and J lost 4 bases, with 12 bases between them. CDR1 GTSNPN and CDR2 SVGIG come from the germline V gene (reference sequence). The CDR3 totals 14 residues. DNA for the CDR3: TGTGCCTGGAGGGGTTGGGGGCGCACCGGGGAGCTGTTTTTT. Protein: CAWRGWGRTGELFF. Based on the CDR3 plus reference TRBV30 and TRBJ2-2, the full variable domain is SQTIHQWPATLVQPVGSPLSLECTVEGTSNPNLYWYRQAAGRGLQLLFYSVGIGQISSEVPQNLSASRPQDRQFILSSKKLLLSDSGFYLCAWRGWGRTGELFFGEGSRLTVL.

This sequence joins TRBV5-1 and TRBJ2-1; 8 bases align to TRBD2. With 4 bases clipped from V and 4 bases from J, the junction kept 7 bases outside the gene matches. This CDR3 has 15 residues. The germline V gene encodes CDR1 SGHRS and CDR2 YFSETQ. The chain's CDR3 is CASSEGRGAYNEQFF. The CDR3 DNA is TGCGCCAGCAGCGAGGGGCGGGGGGCGTACAATGAGCAGTTCTTC.

In nucleotides, the CDR3 is TGTGCCAGCACCCCCGGACGGGACAGGGGCACTGAAGCTTTCTTT. It codes for CASTPGRDRGTEAFF. The V call is TRBV6-1, the J call TRBJ1-1; 10 positions match TRBD1. V dropped 7 bases and J dropped 4; count of bases not matched to a gene: 9. This CDR3 has 15 amino acids. CDR1 is MNHNS, CDR2 SASEGT, per germline.

The chain employs TRBV27 and TRBJ2-7, with 9 nucleotides matching TRBD1. The CDR3 is 16 residues long. Per the germline V gene, CDR1 is MNHEY and CDR2 is SMNVEV (reference sequence). After removal of 3 bases from V and 6 bases from J, the junction contained 12 bases not matched to a gene. The CDR3 here is CASSFLPGTGLSEQYF. CDR3 sequence (DNA): TGTGCCAGCAGTTTTCTCCCCGGGACAGGGTTGTCCGAGCAGTACTTC.

The chain uses TRBV19 and TRBJ2-1; 7 nucleotides match TRBD2. CDR3 length: 15 amino acids. In germline, CDR1 is LNHDA, CDR2 SQIVND (reference sequence). Trimming cost V 7 bases and J 0 bases; bases outside gene matches: 6. This CDR3 reads CASMLGGSSYNEQFF. CDR3 bases: TGTGCCAGTATGCTGGGGGGGAGCTCCTACAATGAGCAGTTCTTC.

V is TRBV29-1 and J is TRBJ1-1; D ambiguous. This CDR3 spans 15 amino acids. V was trimmed by 2 bases and J by 1 base, leaving 14 bases between them. Germline CDR1 SQVTM, CDR2 ANQGSEA. The DNA for the CDR3 is TGCAGCGTTGAACATGGTAGGTCAGGGAACACTGAAGCTTTCTTT. It translates to CSVEHGRSGNTEAFF.